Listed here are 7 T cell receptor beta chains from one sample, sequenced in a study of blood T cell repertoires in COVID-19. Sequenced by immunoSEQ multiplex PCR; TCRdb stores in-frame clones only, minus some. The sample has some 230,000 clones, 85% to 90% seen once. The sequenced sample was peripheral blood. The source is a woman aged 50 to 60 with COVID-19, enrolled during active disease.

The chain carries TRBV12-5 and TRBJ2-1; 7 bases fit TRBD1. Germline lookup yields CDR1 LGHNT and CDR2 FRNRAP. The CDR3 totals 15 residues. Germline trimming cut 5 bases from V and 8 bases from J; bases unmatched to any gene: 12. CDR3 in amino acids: CASGPRTGGVYEQFF. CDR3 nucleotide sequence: TGTGCTAGTGGTCCGAGGACAGGAGGTGTTTATGAGCAGTTCTTC.

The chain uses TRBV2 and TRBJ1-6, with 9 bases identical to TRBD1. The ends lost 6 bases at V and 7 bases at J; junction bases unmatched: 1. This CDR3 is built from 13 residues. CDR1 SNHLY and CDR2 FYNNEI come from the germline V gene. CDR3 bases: TGTGCCAGCAGGGGACAGGGAAATTCACCCCTCCACTTT. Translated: CASRGQGNSPLHF.

The CDR3 loop is CASSWGGAYEQYF. The CDR3 nucleotides read TGTGCCAGTAGTTGGGGAGGGGCCTACGAGCAGTACTTC. V and J are TRBV19 and TRBJ2-7, with 7 bases matching TRBD2. V shed 5 bases, J shed 2 bases, and the junction held 3 bases outside the gene matches. Germline values: CDR1 LNHDA, CDR2 SQIVND (reference sequence). The CDR3 spans 13 residues.

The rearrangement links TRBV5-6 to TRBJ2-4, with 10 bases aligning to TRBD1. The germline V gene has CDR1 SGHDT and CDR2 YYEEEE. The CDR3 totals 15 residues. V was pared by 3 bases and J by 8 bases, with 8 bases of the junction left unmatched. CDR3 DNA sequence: TGTGCCAGCAGCTGGTATGGACAGGGGGAGGACATTCAGTACTTC. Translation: CASSWYGQGEDIQYF.

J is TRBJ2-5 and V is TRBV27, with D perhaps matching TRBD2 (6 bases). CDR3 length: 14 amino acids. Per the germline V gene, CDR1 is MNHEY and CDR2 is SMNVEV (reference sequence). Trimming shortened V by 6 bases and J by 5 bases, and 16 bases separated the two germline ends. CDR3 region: CASSSGLYEETQYF. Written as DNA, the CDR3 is TGTGCCAGCAGCTCGGGACTCTACGAGGAGACCCAGTACTTC.

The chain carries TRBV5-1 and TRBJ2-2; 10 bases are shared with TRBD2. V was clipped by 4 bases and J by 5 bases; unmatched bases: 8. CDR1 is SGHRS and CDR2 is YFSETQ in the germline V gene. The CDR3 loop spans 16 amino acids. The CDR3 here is CASSRERGGRTGELFF. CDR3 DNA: TGCGCCAGCAGCCGGGAGCGGGGGGGCCGTACCGGGGAGCTGTTTTTT.

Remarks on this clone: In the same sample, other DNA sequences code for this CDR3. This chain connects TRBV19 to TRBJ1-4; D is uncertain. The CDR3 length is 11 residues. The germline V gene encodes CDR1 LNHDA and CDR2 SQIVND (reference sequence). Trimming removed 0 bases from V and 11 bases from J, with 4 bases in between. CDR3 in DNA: TGTGCCAGTAGTATAGAGGAGAAACTGTTTTTT. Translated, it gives CASSIEEKLFF.